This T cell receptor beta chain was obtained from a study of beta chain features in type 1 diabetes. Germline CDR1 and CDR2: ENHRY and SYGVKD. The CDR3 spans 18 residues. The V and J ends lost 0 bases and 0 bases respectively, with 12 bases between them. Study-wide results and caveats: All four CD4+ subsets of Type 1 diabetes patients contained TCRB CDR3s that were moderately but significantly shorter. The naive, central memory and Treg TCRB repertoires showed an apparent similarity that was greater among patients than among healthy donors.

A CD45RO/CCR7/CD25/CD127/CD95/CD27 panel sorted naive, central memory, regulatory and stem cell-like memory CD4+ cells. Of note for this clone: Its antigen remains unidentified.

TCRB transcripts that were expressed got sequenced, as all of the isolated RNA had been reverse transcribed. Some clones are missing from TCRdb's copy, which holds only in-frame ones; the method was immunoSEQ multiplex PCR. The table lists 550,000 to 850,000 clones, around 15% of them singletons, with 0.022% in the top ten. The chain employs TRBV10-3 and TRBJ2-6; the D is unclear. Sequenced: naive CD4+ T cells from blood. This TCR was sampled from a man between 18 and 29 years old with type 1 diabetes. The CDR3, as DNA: TGTGCCATCAGTGAGTCGATATCCGTTAGCTCTGGGGCCAACGTCCTGACTTTC. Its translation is CAISESISVSSGANVLTF.